These T cell receptor beta chains were read from a single sample in a study of cytomegalovirus exposure and HLA in healthy donors. Using immunoSEQ multiplex PCR, the repertoire was profiled, and TCRdb retains in-frame clones only, with some absent. The repertoire table contains 150,000 to 200,000 clones. Sequencing input: PBMCs. The source of these receptors is a man aged 30 to 39 in good health and CMV-seronegative. Both conserved end residues are part of each CDR3. The D gene is left open where the match is weak.

d_call j_call v_call cdr3_aa cdr3_nt
TRBD2 TRBJ2-7 TRBV6-5 CASSSGREPYEQYF TGTGCCAGCAGTAGCGGGAGGGAACCCTACGAGCAGTACTTC
- TRBJ1-5 TRBV27 CAGEAWWEPQHF TGTGCCGGCGAGGCATGGTGGGAGCCCCAGCATTTT
- TRBJ2-7 TRBV28 CASRTPTSYEQYF TGTGCCAGCAGGACCCCGACTAGCTACGAGCAGTACTTC
TRBD1 TRBJ1-2 TRBV25-1 CASSRQGPDYGYTF TGTGCCAGCAGCAGACAGGGGCCCGACTATGGCTACACCTTC
TRBD1 TRBJ1-5 TRBV10-3 CAISESAGGAQPQHF TGTGCCATCAGTGAGTCGGCAGGGGGAGCACAGCCCCAGCATTTT
- TRBJ1-5 TRBV6-1 CASSGNTGNQPQHF TGTGCCAGCAGTGGTAATACAGGGAATCAGCCCCAGCATTTT
TRBD1 TRBJ2-3 TRBV5-4 CASEGQGADTQYF TGTGCCAGCGAGGGACAGGGGGCAGATACGCAGTATTTT
TRBD1 TRBJ1-5 TRBV30 CAWSGTGWNQPQHF TGTGCCTGGAGCGGGACAGGGTGGAATCAGCCCCAGCATTTT
TRBD1 TRBJ1-2 TRBV5-6 CASSIPGQGEARGGYTF TGTGCCAGCAGCATACCGGGACAGGGGGAGGCGAGAGGTGGCTACACCTTC
TRBD2 TRBJ2-3 TRBV10-3 CAIGPLAASGTDTQYF TGTGCCATCGGCCCCCTAGCGGCCTCGGGGACAGATACGCAGTATTTT
TRBD2 TRBJ2-7 TRBV19 CASSIETSGGFYEQYF TGTGCCAGTAGTATAGAAACTAGCGGGGGATTCTACGAGCAGTACTTC
TRBD1 TRBJ2-3 TRBV28 CASSPRQGSTDTQYF TGTGCCAGCAGTCCGAGACAGGGGAGCACAGATACGCAGTATTTT
- TRBJ2-3 TRBV9 CASTPFAGSTDTQYF TGTGCCAGCACCCCCTTCGCGGGGAGCACAGATACGCAGTATTTT
- TRBJ2-5 TRBV27 CASRGLQETQYF TGTGCCAGCCGTGGCCTCCAAGAGACCCAGTACTTC
TRBD2 TRBJ2-7 TRBV6-5 CASQLVDGRTEQYF TGTGCCAGTCAGCTGGTCGACGGGAGGACCGAGCAGTACTTC
- TRBJ2-1 TRBV5-1 CASSLGLANEQFF TGCGCCAGCAGCTTGGGGCTGGCCAATGAGCAGTTCTTC
TRBD1 TRBJ2-7 TRBV6-5 CASSYSMGQVAYEQYF TGTGCCAGCAGTTACTCGATGGGACAGGTGGCCTACGAGCAGTACTTC
- TRBJ2-3 TRBV7-6 CASSLGTGTDTQYF TGTGCCAGCAGCTTAGGAACGGGAACAGATACGCAGTATTTT
TRBD1 TRBJ1-2 TRBV29-1 CSVEGQGSGGGYTF TGCAGCGTTGAAGGACAGGGGTCGGGCGGTGGCTACACCTTC
- TRBJ1-2 TRBV5-1 CASSFGTGIMYGYTF TGCGCCAGCAGCTTCGGCACAGGGATTATGTATGGCTACACCTTC
- TRBJ2-3 TRBV5-6 CASSATGRSTDTQYF TGTGCCAGCAGCGCTACAGGGAGAAGCACAGATACGCAGTATTTT
- TRBJ2-7 TRBV11-3 CASSLIEAYEQYF TGTGCCAGCAGCTTAATCGAGGCCTACGAGCAGTACTTC
TRBD1 TRBJ1-4 TRBV4-1 CASSQPRTGTNEKLFF TGCGCCAGCAGCCAACCCCGGACAGGGACTAATGAAAAACTGTTTTTT
- TRBJ2-1 TRBV9 CASSRRGDSYNEQFF TGTGCCAGCAGCCGCAGGGGCGATTCCTACAATGAGCAGTTCTTC
- TRBJ1-2 TRBV4-2 CASSQAAGSNYGYTF TGTGCCAGCAGCCAAGCGGCAGGGTCGAACTATGGCTACACCTTC
TRBD2 TRBJ2-1 TRBV9 CASSATTGTSGRVYRNEQFF TGTGCCAGCAGCGCCACCACGGGGACTAGCGGGAGGGTATACAGGAATGAGCAGTTCTTC
TRBD2 TRBJ2-3 TRBV7-8 CASSPRPLAGTSTDTQYF TGTGCCAGCAGCCCCCGACCTCTAGCGGGGACGAGCACAGATACGCAGTATTTT
- TRBJ1-5 TRBV27 CASSLWGSTVSNQPQHF TGTGCCAGCAGTTTATGGGGCAGTACCGTTAGCAATCAGCCCCAGCATTTT
TRBD2 TRBJ2-7 TRBV28 CASSPTSGRSNEQYF TGTGCCAGCAGTCCGACTAGCGGGAGGTCCAACGAGCAGTACTTC
TRBD1 TRBJ1-2 TRBV4-3 CASSQEPEWGQMFGYTF TGCGCCAGCAGCCAGGAGCCTGAATGGGGACAGATGTTTGGCTACACCTTC
- TRBJ2-7 TRBV7-9 CASSLEAGTGYEQYF TGTGCCAGCAGCTTAGAGGCAGGGACTGGTTACGAGCAGTACTTC